A selection of T cell receptor beta chains follows, all from one sample in a study of T cells in Graves' hyperthyroidism and ophthalmopathy. Using its own MiXCR run on the multiplex PCR reads, TCRdb lists one record per CDR3 protein. The top ten hold 4% to 5.5% of the sample, which has hundreds of thousands of distinct CDR3 sequences, roughly 15% seen once. The specimen sequenced was blood. These TCRs come from a woman in her thirties or forties with Graves' ophthalmopathy. Each CDR3 is given with its conserved first and last residue. A D gene is named only where the DNA matches it firmly. Expanded clones get a size class; other rows say once, few or many, or leave the size out.

15 | many | TRBJ2-5 | TRBD2 | TRBV24-1 | TGTGCCACCGGGGCGGCTAGCGGGAGCTTGGAGACCCAGTACTTC | CATGAASGSLETQYF
15 | . | TRBJ1-3 | . | TRBV12-5 | TGTGCTAGTGGTTTCCGCCGTAATACTGGAAACACCATATATTTT | CASGFRRNTGNTIYF
15 | many | TRBJ2-7 | . | TRBV7-9 | TGTGCCAGCAGCTTGGGGGGACTGAGAGAGTACGAGCAGTACTTC | CASSLGGLREYEQYF
13 | many | TRBJ1-2 | . | TRBV4-2 | TGTGCCAGCAGCCAAGGAGGGTTCTATGGCTACACCTTC | CASSQGGFYGYTF
14 | many | TRBJ2-1 | . | TRBV6-2/TRBV6-3 | TGTGCCAGCAGTTGTGGGAGCTCCTACAATGAGCAGTTCTTC | CASSCGSSYNEQFF
15 | many | TRBJ1-1 | . | TRBV6-2/TRBV6-3 | TGTGCCAGCAGTTATAGTGTGCTGGGGAACACTGAAGCTTTCTTT | CASSYSVLGNTEAFF
14 | . | TRBJ1-6 | . | TRBV10-3 | TGTGCCATCAGTGAAGGGACGGATAATTCACCCCTCCACTTT | CAISEGTDNSPLHF
13 | many | TRBJ2-7 | TRBD2 | TRBV20-1 | TGCAGTGCCCGGACTAGCGGGACCCACGAGCAGTACTTC | CSARTSGTHEQYF
15 | many | TRBJ1-1 | TRBD1 | TRBV11-3 | TGTGCCAGCAGCCCCGGACAGGGGAAGAACACTGAAGCTTTCTTT | CASSPGQGKNTEAFF
15 | . | TRBJ2-5 | . | TRBV27 | TGTGCCAGCAGCCATCGAGGGACCCGAGGCGAGACCCAGTACTTC | CASSHRGTRGETQYF
17 | many | TRBJ2-7 | TRBD2 | TRBV3-1 | TGTGCCAGCAAACCTTGGGGCGGGAGGACCATCCCTTACGAGCAGTACTTC | CASKPWGGRTIPYEQYF
14 | . | TRBJ2-1 | . | TRBV30 | TGTGCCTGGAACGGTGAGCGGAGCTACAATGAGCAGTTCTTC | CAWNGERSYNEQFF
16 | . | TRBJ2-4 | . | TRBV28 | TGTGCCAGCAGCTCCGACAGAGCGGTGAGAAAAAACATTCAGTACTTC | CASSSDRAVRKNIQYF
15 | . | TRBJ2-7 | TRBD1 | TRBV6-2/TRBV6-3 | TGTGCCAGCAGTGCCCGACAGGGTGGGTCCTACGAGCAGTACTTC | CASSARQGGSYEQYF
15 | . | TRBJ2-7 | . | TRBV12-3/TRBV12-4 | TGTGCCAGCAGTTACACCGATACGCCCGTTAGCGAGCAGTACTTC | CASSYTDTPVSEQYF
14 | few | TRBJ1-1 | . | TRBV5-1 | TGCGCCAGCAGCGTCCTCGGGGCGGACACTGAAGCTTTCTTT | CASSVLGADTEAFF
16 | few | TRBJ2-1 | TRBD2 | TRBV12-3/TRBV12-4 | TGTGCCAGCAGTTTAGGGGGGCTAGCGGGCCCTCAGGTCCAGTTCTTC | CASSLGGLAGPQVQFF
14 | . | TRBJ1-3 | . | TRBV19 | TGTGCCAGTAGGGGGTATCGGGCCGGAAACACCATATATTTT | CASRGYRAGNTIYF
14 | . | TRBJ2-7 | TRBD1 | TRBV6-1 | TGTGCCAGCACCAGGACAGGGGGCGAAGGAGAGCAGTACTTC | CASTRTGGEGEQYF
11 | many | TRBJ2-7 | . | TRBV28 | TGTGCCACCTCAACTCAGGGGACCCCGTACTTC | CATSTQGTPYF
14 | many | TRBJ1-2 | TRBD1 | TRBV6-1 | TGTGCCAGCAGTGAAGTTGGGGACAGGGACGGCTACACCTTC | CASSEVGDRDGYTF
15 | many | TRBJ1-1 | TRBD1 | TRBV29-1 | TGCAGCGCTTGGACAGGGGGCGCGAAGAACACTGAAGCTTTCTTT | CSAWTGGAKNTEAFF